Only a few counts were recorded for the clone carrying this T cell receptor (beta chain). The sample is drawn from a study of radiotherapy plus CTLA-4 blockade in lung cancer. Germline CDR1 KGHSH, CDR2 LQKENI. V trimming: 2 bases; J trimming: 8 bases; junction bases outside the gene matches: 9. This CDR3 comprises 15 residues. Sequenced by immunoSEQ multiplex PCR; TCRdb stores in-frame clones only, minus some. The sample carries approximately 82,000 clones, over 75% recorded once. The TCR was taken from a human donor with non-small cell lung cancer that progressed on radiotherapy plus ipilimumab. The V gene is TRBV18, the J gene TRBJ1-2, with 9 positions matching TRBD1. The specimen comprised peripheral blood, sampled from a patient treated with radiotherapy plus ipilimumab. The CDR3 spells CASSPRAQGAEGYTF. CDR3 nucleotides: TGTGCCAGCTCACCAAGGGCACAGGGGGCTGAAGGCTACACCTTC. The whole variable domain, filled in from reference TRBV18 and TRBJ1-2, reads NAGVMQNPRHLVRRRGQEARLRCSPMKGHSHVYWYRQLPEEGLKFMVYLQKENIIDESGMPKERFSAEFPKEGPSILRIQQVVRGDSAAYFCASSPRAQGAEGYTFGSGTRLTVV.